The rows below give T cell receptor beta chains drawn from one sample of a study of technical replicates of blood from a few donors. The method was immunoSEQ multiplex PCR; TCRdb's version includes in-frame clones alone and lacks a portion of them. The profile shows 95,000 to 100,000 clones, nearly 96% of them singletons. Sequences were obtained from T cells isolated from PBMCs. These receptor sequences come from a human donor in good health. The conserved cysteine and the conserved F or W are not part of the CDR3 here. Each record gives: CDR3 protein, V gene, J gene.

ASTGSSYNEQF	TRBV2	TRBJ2-1
ASSPDRQTEAF	TRBV18	TRBJ1-1
ASSFSGVPYEQY	TRBV5-5	TRBJ2-7
ASRSGQDYTEAF	TRBV28	TRBJ1-1
ASSDDSSQPQH	TRBV2	TRBJ1-5
ASSLVLRRPGGNTIY	TRBV7-9	TRBJ1-3
ASSTTGSPTKLF	TRBV28	TRBJ1-4
ASSIGTGMVINTEAF	TRBV19	TRBJ1-1
ASGFAPGLADFDNEQF	TRBV12-5	TRBJ2-1
ASTPGTGGYTQY	TRBV6-1	TRBJ2-3
ASRLAGGYYEQY	TRBV28	TRBJ2-7
ASSGGGYFNNEQF	TRBV7-6	TRBJ2-1
ASSSLTVSYEQY	TRBV5-1	TRBJ2-7
ASSLVKGAVDTQY	TRBV5-4	TRBJ2-3
ASSPPGQGHNEQF	TRBV5-8	TRBJ2-1
ASSASGGTSPNEQF	TRBV9	TRBJ2-1
ASSLKGLAGRAPTDTQY	TRBV7-3	TRBJ2-3
ASSLGSVTRETQY	TRBV11-2	TRBJ2-5
ASSLDGLAYEQY	TRBV11-3	TRBJ2-7
ASSLGVAGEQETQY	TRBV5-1	TRBJ2-5
ASSIVGGSHGYT	TRBV19	TRBJ1-2
ASREQLNTEAF	TRBV19	TRBJ1-1
ASSQEGTGYSYNEQF	TRBV4-1	TRBJ2-1
ASSTMRGQGTEAF	TRBV11-2	TRBJ1-1
ASTHTGTEPYEQY	TRBV6-1	.
ASRLTDSGNTIY	TRBV6-5	TRBJ1-3
ASSIEQGATYEQY	TRBV19	TRBJ2-7
ASSPGETGDGYEQY	TRBV21-1	TRBJ2-7
ASSPPGQGSEQY	TRBV18	TRBJ2-7
ASSPVNRGIGELF	TRBV11-2	TRBJ2-2
ASGRAGGHSYEQY	TRBV27	TRBJ2-7
ASSTDSPYEQY	TRBV5-5	TRBJ2-7
ASSPPGGTGLSDTQY	TRBV4-1	TRBJ2-3
ASSQDRGSYNEQF	TRBV7-3	TRBJ2-1
ASSPPDSTGELF	TRBV18	TRBJ2-2
AIGTGRRQPQH	TRBV6-6	TRBJ1-5
AWTTGTGGFGYT	TRBV30	TRBJ1-2
ASSSPRSGGDNEQF	TRBV27	TRBJ2-1
ASSLSAAGAYEQY	TRBV5-1	TRBJ2-7
ASSEGSGRVEAF	TRBV2	TRBJ1-1
ASSSRTGTNGYT	TRBV7-9	TRBJ1-2
ASSLEGWTGTYEQY	TRBV5-6	TRBJ2-7
ASSTGSYEQY	TRBV28	TRBJ2-7
ASSSLEVEETQY	TRBV5-1	TRBJ2-5
AWSPRHHQPQH	TRBV30	TRBJ1-5
ASSFEASADTQY	TRBV5-4	TRBJ2-3
ATSRDRGGYT	TRBV15	TRBJ1-2
ASSVGQGTGNTIY	TRBV9	TRBJ1-3
ASSPRTVSNYGYT	TRBV5-1	TRBJ1-2
SVGGETQY	TRBV29-1	TRBJ2-5
ASSLGGDKIFTEAF	TRBV13	TRBJ1-1
ASSVAISVALSYNEQF	TRBV9	TRBJ2-1